This T cell receptor (beta chain) originates from a study of cytomegalovirus exposure and HLA in healthy donors. Germline CDR1 is LNHDA and CDR2 is SQIVND (reference sequence). Trimming took 6 bases from V and 4 from J; bases not matched to a gene: 15. The CDR3 is 18 residues long. Primers for the PCR totalled 60 Vbeta and 13 Jbeta. Clones were read by immunoSEQ multiplex PCR, and TCRdb kept only the in-frame ones, dropping some. The repertoire holds about 140,000 clones, with around 82% as singletons. As concerns this clone: Its antigen is not identified.

Study results and limitations: Upon later analysis, HLA-associated TCR beta chains proved more clonally expanded than other, equally common chains. In vitro work confirmed that a few CMV-associated chains recognize CMV antigens.

Sequencing input: PBMCs. This chain joins TRBV19 and TRBJ2-2; 9 bases agree with TRBD1. The source is a man between 18 and 29 years old in good health and CMV-seropositive. CDR3 nucleotide sequence: TGTGCCAGTAGGGGGCACGGAGGGACAGGGCGAGTCACCGGGGAGCTGTTTTTT. It yields the protein CASRGHGGTGRVTGELFF.